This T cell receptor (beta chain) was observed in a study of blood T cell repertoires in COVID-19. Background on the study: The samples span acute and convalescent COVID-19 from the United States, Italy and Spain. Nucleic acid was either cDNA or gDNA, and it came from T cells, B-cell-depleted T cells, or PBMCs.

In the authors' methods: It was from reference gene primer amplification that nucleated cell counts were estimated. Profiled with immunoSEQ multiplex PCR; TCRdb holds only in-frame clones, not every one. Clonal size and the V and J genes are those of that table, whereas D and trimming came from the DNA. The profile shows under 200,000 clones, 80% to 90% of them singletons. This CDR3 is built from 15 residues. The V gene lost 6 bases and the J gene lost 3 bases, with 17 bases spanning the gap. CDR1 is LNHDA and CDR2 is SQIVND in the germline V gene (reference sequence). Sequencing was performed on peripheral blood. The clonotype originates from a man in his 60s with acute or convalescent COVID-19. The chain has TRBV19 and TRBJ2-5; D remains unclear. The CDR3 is CASRNTFWAEETQYF. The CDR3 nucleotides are TGTGCCAGTAGAAACACGTTTTGGGCAGAAGAGACCCAGTACTTC. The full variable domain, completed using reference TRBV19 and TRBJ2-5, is DGGITQSPKYLFRKEGQNVTLSCEQNLNHDAMYWYRQDPGQGLRLIYYSQIVNDFQKGDIAEGYSVSREKKESFPLTVTSAQKNPTAFYLCASRNTFWAEETQYFGPGTRLLVL.